What follows is one T cell receptor beta chain and its context. Its antigen is undetermined. Germline V gene lookup returns CDR1 MDHEN and CDR2 SYDVKM. The CDR3 spans 15 residues. V gave up 6 bases and J gave up 3 bases, with 17 bases separating them. Sequencing used immunoSEQ multiplex PCR; TCRdb keeps in-frame clones, though not all of them. This sample has roughly 58,000 clones, with roughly 85% found just once. These data belong to a study of T cell responses to AZD1222 COVID-19 vaccine. Findings of the study overall: Repertoire sampling was restricted to post-peak T cell response timepoints. Just a handful of AZD1222 recipients were seropositive at baseline. Spike-specific TCR breadth and depth rose after two AZD1222 doses. CD4 TCRs covered the whole spike, strongest at regions 160-218 and 743-854.

Sequences were derived from peripheral blood, sampled on day 0 of MenACWY control vaccination. The chain employs TRBV28 and TRBJ1-2; TRBD1 might be the D (6 bases). The sequence was obtained from an adult in good health. The CDR3 region is CASRSNSGAHYGYTF. CDR3 sequence (DNA): TGTGCCAGCAGGTCAAATTCAGGGGCTCACTATGGCTACACCTTC.